This T cell receptor (beta chain) was identified during a study of tumor-infiltrating lymphocytes in primary liver carcinoma. Concerning this clonotype itself: It may be a read error: a sequence one base away is much more abundant.

Production of TCR beta cDNA used about 500 ng total RNA together with a constant-region primer. Libraries for TCR beta were built through three nested multiplex PCR rounds, which together made up a slightly modified ARM-PCR procedure. TRBV1-TRBV30 forward and Cbeta reverse primers drove the first two approximately 10-cycle rounds. TCRdb analysed the multiplex PCR reads with MiXCR anew, one entry per CDR3 protein. The sample has about 120,000 distinct CDR3 sequences, 50% to 70% seen once. The CDR3 runs 17 residues. Unmatched junction bases numbered 13, after V lost 2 bases and J lost 6 bases. Without any cell sorting, about 20-31 mg of bulk tissue yielded co-extracted RNA and DNA. Samples came from superior, inferior, lateral poles and tumor centre.

The sequence derives from a woman aged 60-75 years with primary liver carcinoma and hepatitis B virus infection. Sequenced sample: liver tumor tissue from sampling region 1. Regarding subset: tumor region T1, superior pole. This rearrangement joins TRBV12-3 or TRBV12-4 to TRBJ1-5; 7 nucleotides line up with TRBD1. The CDR3 DNA is TGTGCCAGCAGTTTATTCCATGGGATAGGGGGCCTTCAGCCCCAGCATTTT. Protein sequence: CASSLFHGIGGLQPQHF.